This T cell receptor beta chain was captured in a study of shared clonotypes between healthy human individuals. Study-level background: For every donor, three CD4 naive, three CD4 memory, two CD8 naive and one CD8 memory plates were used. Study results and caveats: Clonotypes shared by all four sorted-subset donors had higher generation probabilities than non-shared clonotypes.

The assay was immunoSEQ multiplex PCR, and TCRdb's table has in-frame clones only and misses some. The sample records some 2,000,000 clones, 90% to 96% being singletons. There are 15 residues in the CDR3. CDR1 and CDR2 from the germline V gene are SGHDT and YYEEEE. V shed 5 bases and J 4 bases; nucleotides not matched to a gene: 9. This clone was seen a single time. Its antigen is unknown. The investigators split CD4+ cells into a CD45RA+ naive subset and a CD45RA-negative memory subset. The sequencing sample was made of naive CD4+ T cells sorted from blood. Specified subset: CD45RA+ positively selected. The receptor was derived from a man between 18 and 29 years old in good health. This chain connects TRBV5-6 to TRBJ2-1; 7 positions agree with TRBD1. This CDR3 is CASRVNSGQYNEQFF. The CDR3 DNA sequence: TGTGCCAGCAGAGTTAATTCGGGACAGTACAATGAGCAGTTCTTC. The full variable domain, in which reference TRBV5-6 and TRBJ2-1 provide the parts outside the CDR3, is DAGVTQSPTHLIKTRGQQVTLRCSPKSGHDTVSWYQQALGQGPQFIFQYYEEEERQRGNFPDRFSGHQFPNYSSELNVNALLLGDSALYLCASRVNSGQYNEQFFGPGTRLTVL.